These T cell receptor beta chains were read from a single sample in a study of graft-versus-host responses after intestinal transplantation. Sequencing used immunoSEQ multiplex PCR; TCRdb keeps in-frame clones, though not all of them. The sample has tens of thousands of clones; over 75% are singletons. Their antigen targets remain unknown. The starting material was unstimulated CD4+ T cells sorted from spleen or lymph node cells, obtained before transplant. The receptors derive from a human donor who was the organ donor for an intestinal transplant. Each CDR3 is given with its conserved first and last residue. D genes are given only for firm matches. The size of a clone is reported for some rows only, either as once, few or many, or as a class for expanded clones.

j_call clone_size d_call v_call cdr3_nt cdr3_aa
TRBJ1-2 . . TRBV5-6 TGTGCCAGCAGCCCGGGGGGGACGCCGTATGGCTACACCTTC CASSPGGTPYGYTF
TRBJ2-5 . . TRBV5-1 TGCGCCAGCAGCTTGGGACTGAGAACAGGACTACAAGAGACCCAGTACTTC CASSLGLRTGLQETQYF
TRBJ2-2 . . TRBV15 TGTGCCACCAGCAGGGGGAGGGGGGGGAAGAACACCGGGGAGCTGTTTTTT CATSRGRGGKNTGELFF
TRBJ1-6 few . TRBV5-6 TGTGCCAGCAGCTTGGGGGCTGCCTATAATTCACCCCTCCACTTT CASSLGAAYNSPLHF
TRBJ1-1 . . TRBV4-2 TGTGCCAGCAGCCAAGTGGGGGGAGGGAACACTGAAGCTTTCTTT CASSQVGGGNTEAFF
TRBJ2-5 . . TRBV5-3 TGTGCCAGAAGCTCGCGAGGACTGGAAGAGACCCAGTACTTC CARSSRGLEETQYF
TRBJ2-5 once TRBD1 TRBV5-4 TGTGCCAGCAGCGGGACAGGAGACCGCCAAGAGACCCAGTACTTC CASSGTGDRQETQYF
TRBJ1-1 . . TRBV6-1 TGTGCCAGCGAAATTGCGATGAACACTGAAGCTTTCTTT CASEIAMNTEAFF
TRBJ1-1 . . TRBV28 TGTGCCAGCAGTCGGAGGCGGACAGCGATGAACACTGAAGCTTTCTTT CASSRRRTAMNTEAFF
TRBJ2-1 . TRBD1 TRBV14 TGTGCCAGCAGCCAAGATCAGGACAGGGGGGGTTTAAGCTCCTACAATGAGCAGTTCTTC CASSQDQDRGGLSSYNEQFF
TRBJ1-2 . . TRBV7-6 TGTGCCAGCAGTTTAGGACCTCAAGAGGGTGGCTACACCTTC CASSLGPQEGGYTF
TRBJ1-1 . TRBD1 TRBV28 TGTGCCAGCAGTTTCCGGGGACAGCCGAACACTGAAGCTTTCTTT CASSFRGQPNTEAFF
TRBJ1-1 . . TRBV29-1 TGCAGCGGGCTCAGGGGTGAAGCTTTCTTT CSGLRGEAFF
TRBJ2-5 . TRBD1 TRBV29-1 TGCAGCGCCATCGTATCTACAGGGGAAGAGACCCAGTACTTC CSAIVSTGEETQYF
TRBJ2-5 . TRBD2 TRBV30 TGTGCCTGGAGTGTAGGGGGCGGGGGGGCCAGGATGGAGACCCAGTACTTC CAWSVGGGGARMETQYF
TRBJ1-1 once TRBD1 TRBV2 TGTGCCAGCATCATGAATATAGGGGGCGTCACTGAAGCTTTCTTT CASIMNIGGVTEAFF
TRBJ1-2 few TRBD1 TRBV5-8 TGTGCCAGCAGCTTGGCCAGGGGGCTACTGTATGGCTACACCTTC CASSLARGLLYGYTF
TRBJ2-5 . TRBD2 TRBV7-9 TGTGCCAGCAGCACCCGACTAGCGGGGGAGGAGACCCAGTACTTC CASSTRLAGEETQYF
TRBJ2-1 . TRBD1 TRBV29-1 TGCAGCGTTGAAGATGTATACGGGACAGGGAACAATGAGCAGTTCTTC CSVEDVYGTGNNEQFF
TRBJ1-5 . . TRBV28 TGTGCCAGCAGTTTTGGGCCTATCCGTCAGCCCCAGCATTTT CASSFGPIRQPQHF
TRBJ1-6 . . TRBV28 TGTGCCAGCAGTTTAATTGGGGGGGCGGATAATTCACCCCTCCACTTT CASSLIGGADNSPLHF
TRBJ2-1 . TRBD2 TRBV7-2 TGTGCCAGCAGCTTAGCGATCGGGGGGGCTTACAATGAGCAGTTCTTC CASSLAIGGAYNEQFF
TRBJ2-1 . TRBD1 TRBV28 TGTGCCAGCAGCTTGGGACAGGGGCGGGAGCAGTTCTTC CASSLGQGREQFF
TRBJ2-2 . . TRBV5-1 TGCGCCAGCAGCCTGTATCCGGGGGAGCTGTTTTTT CASSLYPGELFF
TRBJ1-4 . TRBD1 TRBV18 TGTGCCAGCTCACCCACAGGGGCCGATGAAAAACTGTTTTTT CASSPTGADEKLFF
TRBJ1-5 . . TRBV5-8 TGTGCCAGCAGGCGGATCCCGGGCAATCAGCCCCAGCATTTT CASRRIPGNQPQHF
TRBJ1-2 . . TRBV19 TGTGCCAGCGGGGTTCTCTATGGCTACACCTTC CASGVLYGYTF
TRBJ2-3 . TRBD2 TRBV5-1 TGCGCCAGCAGCGCCCAGCGGGGGCTAAACACAGATACGCAGTATTTT CASSAQRGLNTDTQYF
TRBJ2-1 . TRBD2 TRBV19 TGTGCCAGTAAACCTCCTAGCGGGGGATACAATGAGCAGTTCTTC CASKPPSGGYNEQFF
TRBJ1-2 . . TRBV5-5 TGTGCCAGCAGCTTGGCGTTGCAGGGGAGTGGTATCGACTATGGCTACACCTTC CASSLALQGSGIDYGYTF
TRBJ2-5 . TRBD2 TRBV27 TGTGCCAGCAGTCCCGGGACTAGCGGGCAAGAGACCCAGTACTTC CASSPGTSGQETQYF
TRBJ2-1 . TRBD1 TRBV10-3 TGTGCCATCAGTGAGTCGACAGGGAGAGGGGATGAGCAGTTCTTC CAISESTGRGDEQFF
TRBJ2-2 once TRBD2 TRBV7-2 TGTGCCAGCAGCTTAGTGGCGGGGGGTAGCGGGGAGCTGTTTTTT CASSLVAGGSGELFF
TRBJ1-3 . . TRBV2 TGTGCCAGCGGGGCCTCCAGGGAACCTGGAAACACCATATATTTT CASGASREPGNTIYF
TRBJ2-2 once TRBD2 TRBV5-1 TGCGCCAGCAGCGGCGGGGGGTTGAACACCGGGGAGCTGTTTTTT CASSGGGLNTGELFF
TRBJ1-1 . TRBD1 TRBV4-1 TGCGCCAGCAGCCCACAGGGACAGGGGACTGAAGCTTTCTTT CASSPQGQGTEAFF
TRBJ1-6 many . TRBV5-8 TGTGCCAGCCCACAGGAGAATAATTCACCCCTCCACTTT CASPQENNSPLHF
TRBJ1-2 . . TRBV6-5 TGTGCCAGCAGTTACTCGGGACTGAACTATGGCTACACCTTC CASSYSGLNYGYTF
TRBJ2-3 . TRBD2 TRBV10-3 TGTGCCACCGAGGGACTAGCGGGGGTAGATACGCAGTATTTT CATEGLAGVDTQYF
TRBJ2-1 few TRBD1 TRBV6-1 TGTGCCAGCGGCGGGACAGGGGGCATCAATGAGCAGTTCTTC CASGGTGGINEQFF
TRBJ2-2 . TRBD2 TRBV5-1 TGCGCCAGCAGTGCGGGGGGATACGGGGAGCTGTTTTTT CASSAGGYGELFF
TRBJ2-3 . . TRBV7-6 TGTGCCAGCAGCTTAGCCTCGGGTACGCAGTATTTT CASSLASGTQYF
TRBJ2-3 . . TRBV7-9 TGTGCCAGCAGCCGAAGGGACTTTAGCACAGATACGCAGTATTTT CASSRRDFSTDTQYF
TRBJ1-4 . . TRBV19 TGTGCCAGTAATGGGCTCGAGGGTGAAAAACTGTTTTTT CASNGLEGEKLFF
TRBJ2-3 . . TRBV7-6 TGTGCCAGCAGCTTAGCGGGGGGGCTATATACGCAGTATTTT CASSLAGGLYTQYF
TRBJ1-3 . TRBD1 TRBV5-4 TGTGCCAGCAGCTCGGGCGACAGGGTGACTGGAAACACCATATATTTT CASSSGDRVTGNTIYF
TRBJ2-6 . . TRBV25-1 TGTGCCAGCAGTGGACTTCCGGGTCCCCTGACTTTC CASSGLPGPLTF
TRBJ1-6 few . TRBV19 TGTGCCAGTAGTATTCAGGCGGACAATTCTCACCTCCACTTT CASSIQADNSHLHF